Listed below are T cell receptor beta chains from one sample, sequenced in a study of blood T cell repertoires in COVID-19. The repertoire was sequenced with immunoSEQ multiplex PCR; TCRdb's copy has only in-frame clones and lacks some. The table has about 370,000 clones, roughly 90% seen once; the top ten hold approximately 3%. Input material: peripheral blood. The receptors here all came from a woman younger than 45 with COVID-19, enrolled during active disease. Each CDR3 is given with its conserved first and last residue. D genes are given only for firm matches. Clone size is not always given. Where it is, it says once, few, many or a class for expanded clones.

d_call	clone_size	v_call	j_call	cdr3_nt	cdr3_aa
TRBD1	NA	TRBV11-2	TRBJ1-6	TGTGCCAGCAGCTTAGTCAGGGGGACACCCCTCCACTTT	CASSLVRGTPLHF
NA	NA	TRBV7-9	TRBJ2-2	TGTGCCAGCAGCTTACGACCGGGTATAGAGAACACCGGGGAGCTGTTTTTT	CASSLRPGIENTGELFF
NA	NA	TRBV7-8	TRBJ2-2	TGTGCCAGCAGCACCACAGGGAGCTGGTTTGCCGGGGAGCTGTTTTTT	CASSTTGSWFAGELFF
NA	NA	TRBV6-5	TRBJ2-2	TGTGCCAGCGGTACAGGGCCCAACACCGGGGAGCTGTTTTTT	CASGTGPNTGELFF
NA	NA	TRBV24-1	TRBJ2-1	TGTGCCACCAGTGATAGTTCTCGGGGGTCGACCTACAATGAGCAGTTCTTC	CATSDSSRGSTYNEQFF
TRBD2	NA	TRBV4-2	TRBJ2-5	TGTGCCAGCAGCCAAGATGCGGGGGGGGAGACCCAGTACTTC	CASSQDAGGETQYF
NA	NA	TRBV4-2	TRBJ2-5	TGTGCCAGCAGCCAAGGTAGAGAAGAGACCCAGTACTTC	CASSQGREETQYF
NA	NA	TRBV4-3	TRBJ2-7	TGCGCCAGCAGCCATCGAACAGGGTCCTACGAGCAGTACTTC	CASSHRTGSYEQYF
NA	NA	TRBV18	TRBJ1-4	TGTGCCAGCTCACCCGGGGAGGAGGAAAAACTGTTTTTT	CASSPGEEEKLFF
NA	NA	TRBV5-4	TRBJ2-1	TGTGCCAGCAGCCTCAAAAGGCAGGCTCCCTACAATGAGCAGTTCTTC	CASSLKRQAPYNEQFF
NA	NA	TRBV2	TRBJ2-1	TGTGCCAGCAGTCTGCTCCTCGGGCAGGGTTATAATGAGCAGTTCTTC	CASSLLLGQGYNEQFF
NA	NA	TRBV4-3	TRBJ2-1	TGCGCCAGCAGCCAATTAGGTCGTGGACTGATACGTTACAATGAGCAGTTCTTC	CASSQLGRGLIRYNEQFF
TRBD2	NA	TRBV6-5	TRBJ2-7	TGTGCCAGCGGACGGGGGGGGGCCTACGAGCAGTACTTC	CASGRGGAYEQYF
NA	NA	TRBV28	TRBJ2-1	TGTGCCAGCAGTCTTCCCCCCCGGGGGGCAGGTGAGCAGTTCTTC	CASSLPPRGAGEQFF
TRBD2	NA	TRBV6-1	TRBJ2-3	TGTGCCAGCAGTGTGGGACTAGCGGGATCGTCAGATACGCAGTATTTT	CASSVGLAGSSDTQYF
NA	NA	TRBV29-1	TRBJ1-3	TGCAGCGTTGCGTCCCCCCGAGGAGGGAGGGACACCATATATTTT	CSVASPRGGRDTIYF
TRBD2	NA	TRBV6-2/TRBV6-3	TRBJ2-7	TGTGCCAGCAGTTTCTCCTTTCGATTGACTAGCGGGAGTTTGTCCTACGAGCAGTACTTC	CASSFSFRLTSGSLSYEQYF
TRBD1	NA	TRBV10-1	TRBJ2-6	TGCGCCAGCAGTGACTACAGGGGAACGCGCTCTGGGGCCAACGTCCTGACTTTC	CASSDYRGTRSGANVLTF
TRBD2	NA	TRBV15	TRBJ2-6	TGTGCCACCAGCAGAGAGATCGGGGGGAGCTCTGGGGCCAACGTCCTGACTTTC	CATSREIGGSSGANVLTF
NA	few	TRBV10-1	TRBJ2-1	TGCGCCAGCAGTGAGTCTGGGGGGGCCTCCTACAATGAGCAGTTCTTC	CASSESGGASYNEQFF
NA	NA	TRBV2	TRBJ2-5	TGTGCCAGCGGGAGCGCTAGATTGCCCTTATCACAAGAGACCCAGTACTTC	CASGSARLPLSQETQYF
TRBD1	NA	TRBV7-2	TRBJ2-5	TGTGCCAGCAGCGTTGACAGGGGCTACGTAGAGACCCAGTACTTC	CASSVDRGYVETQYF
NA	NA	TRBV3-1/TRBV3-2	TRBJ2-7	TGTGCCAGCAGCCAAGTCCCAAGCATCTCCTACGAGCAGTACTTC	CASSQVPSISYEQYF
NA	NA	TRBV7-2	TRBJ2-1	TGTGCCAGCAGCTTCGGGGTGAGCTCCTACAATGAGCAGTTCTTC	CASSFGVSSYNEQFF
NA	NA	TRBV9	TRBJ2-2	TGTGCCAGCAGCCGGGCCGGGATCGGCACCGGGGAGCTGTTTTTT	CASSRAGIGTGELFF
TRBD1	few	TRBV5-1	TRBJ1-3	TGCGCCAGCAGCTCTACTGGACAGGGAGATAGTTCAGGAAACACCATATATTTT	CASSSTGQGDSSGNTIYF
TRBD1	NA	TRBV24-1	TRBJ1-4	TGTGCCACCAGTGATTCCCGGCAGGGGGGTGAAAAACTGTTTTTT	CATSDSRQGGEKLFF
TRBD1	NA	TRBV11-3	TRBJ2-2	TGTGCCAGCAGCAGGGACAGGTTTGCGAACACCGGGGAGCTGTTTTTT	CASSRDRFANTGELFF
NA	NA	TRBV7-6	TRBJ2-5	TGTGCCAGCAGCTTAATCCCAGGCCAAGAGACCCAGTACTTC	CASSLIPGQETQYF
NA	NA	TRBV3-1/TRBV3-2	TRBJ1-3	TGTGCCAGCAGCCAAGTCCAGGGTTCAAGAAACACCATATATTTT	CASSQVQGSRNTIYF
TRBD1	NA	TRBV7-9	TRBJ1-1	TGTGCCAGCAGTCCACAGGGGGGTACTGAAGCTTTCTTT	CASSPQGGTEAFF
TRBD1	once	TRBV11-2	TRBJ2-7	TGTGCCAGCAGCAAGGACAGGGGAGGAAATCACGAGCAGTACTTC	CASSKDRGGNHEQYF
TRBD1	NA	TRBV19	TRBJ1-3	TGTGCCAGTACCGACTCCGGGACAGGGGTCGGAAACACCATATATTTT	CASTDSGTGVGNTIYF
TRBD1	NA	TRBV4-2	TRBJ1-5	TGTGCCAGCAGCCCGGGACAGGGAGGGCAGCCCCAGCATTTT	CASSPGQGGQPQHF
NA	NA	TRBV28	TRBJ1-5	TGTGCCAGCAGTGAGGTTTTGAGCAATCAGCCCCAGCATTTT	CASSEVLSNQPQHF
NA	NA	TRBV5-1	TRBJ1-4	TGCGCCAGCAGCTTGGAGCCCCGGGGGGCCGGTGAAAAACTGTTTTTT	CASSLEPRGAGEKLFF
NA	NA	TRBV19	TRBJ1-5	TGTGCCAGTACCGTCGGACAGAATCAGCCCCAGCATTTT	CASTVGQNQPQHF